This TCR beta chain was identified in a study of T-cell reconstitution after alpha-beta-depleted transplantation in children. Study findings and constraints: Day-60 TCRbeta diversity that was high in some patients was derived from surviving recipient T cells and thymic progenitors. Newly produced T cells mostly provided counts and TCRbeta diversity after one year, as hyperexpanded clones declined. About two months after transplant, alpha-beta T cells reportedly came from several hundred expanded graft clones.

This CDR3 is built from 14 residues. Trimming took 5 bases from V and 0 from J; bases not matched to a gene: 4. The V gene's germline CDR1 is SGHNT and CDR2 YENEEA. This clonotype was seen many times. The target antigen is unknown. Unique molecular identifiers tagged the TCRbeta library. Via MiXCR, TCRdb re-called the PCR reads, giving one row per CDR3 protein. The table includes fewer than 350,000 distinct CDR3 sequences, approximately 10% detected once. This TCR derives from a male patient between 2 and 9 years old who had a stem cell transplant for chronic granulomatous disease, so the T cells may come from the graft donor. The chain combines TRBV11-3 with TRBJ2-7; 7 bases are a match to TRBD1. The sequences come from peripheral blood, collected 180 days after TCRalphabeta/CD19-depleted stem cell transplant. The CDR3 sequence is CASSPYRGSYEQYF. CDR3 coding DNA: TGTGCCAGCAGCCCGTACAGGGGCTCCTACGAGCAGTACTTC.